Listed below are T cell receptor beta chains from one sample, sequenced in a study of T cells in Graves' hyperthyroidism and ophthalmopathy. TCRdb used MiXCR to reprocess the multiplex PCR reads, holding one entry per CDR3 protein. The data contain 700,000 or so distinct CDR3 sequences, 15% to 20% of them singletons. Source material: blood. These receptors all stem from a man between 18 and 35 years old with Graves' hyperthyroidism. The CDR3 runs from the conserved cysteine through the conserved F or W. D genes are given only for firm matches. Size is stated for part of the rows, as once, few or many counts, or as a class when the clone is expanded.

v_gene: TRBV6-1; j_gene: TRBJ2-3; abundance: many; d_gene: -; CDR3nt: TGTGCCAGCAGTGGGAGCAGAGATACGCAGTATTTT; CDR3aa: CASSGSRDTQYF
v_gene: TRBV15; j_gene: TRBJ2-2; abundance: few; d_gene: -; CDR3nt: TGTGTCACCAGCCGGGTAGGGGCCCTCGCCGGGGAGCTGTTTTTT; CDR3aa: CVTSRVGALAGELFF
v_gene: TRBV19; j_gene: TRBJ1-4; abundance: -; d_gene: -; CDR3nt: TGTGCCAGTACTGCGGGAGGTCTTCATGAAAAACTGTTTTTT; CDR3aa: CASTAGGLHEKLFF
v_gene: TRBV3-1; j_gene: TRBJ2-3; abundance: many; d_gene: -; CDR3nt: TGTGCCAGCAGCCAGACCCCCACGGGGGAGCGGCTCCCAGATACGCAGTATTTT; CDR3aa: CASSQTPTGERLPDTQYF
v_gene: TRBV6-1; j_gene: TRBJ2-1; abundance: -; d_gene: TRBD1; CDR3nt: TGTGCCAGCAGTGATGGGACAGGGACCTACAATGAGCAGTTCTTC; CDR3aa: CASSDGTGTYNEQFF
v_gene: TRBV9; j_gene: TRBJ2-5; abundance: few; d_gene: TRBD2; CDR3nt: TGTGCCAGCAGCGTATCAGCGGGACTAGCAGAGACCCAGTACTTC; CDR3aa: CASSVSAGLAETQYF
v_gene: TRBV2; j_gene: TRBJ1-5; abundance: many; d_gene: -; CDR3nt: TGTGCCAGCAGTACCCAGACAGAGTATAGCAATCAGCCCCAGCATTTT; CDR3aa: CASSTQTEYSNQPQHF
v_gene: TRBV6-5; j_gene: TRBJ1-2; abundance: many; d_gene: -; CDR3nt: TGTGCCAGCAGTTACTCGCGGGCTAACTATGGCTACACCTTC; CDR3aa: CASSYSRANYGYTF
v_gene: TRBV6-1; j_gene: TRBJ2-2; abundance: once; d_gene: -; CDR3nt: TGTGCCAGCAGCCACAGGGGGGGAAGGGTCGAGTCCGGGGAGCTGTTTTTT; CDR3aa: CASSHRGGRVESGELFF
v_gene: TRBV9; j_gene: TRBJ1-2; abundance: few; d_gene: TRBD1; CDR3nt: TGTGCCAGCAGCCCAGGGGACAGGCCGTTCTACGGCTACACCTTC; CDR3aa: CASSPGDRPFYGYTF
v_gene: TRBV20-1; j_gene: TRBJ2-7; abundance: -; d_gene: -; CDR3nt: TGCAGTGCTAGAGGACCCCTAGGCCCCGAGCAGTACTTC; CDR3aa: CSARGPLGPEQYF
v_gene: TRBV20-1; j_gene: TRBJ2-7; abundance: few; d_gene: TRBD2; CDR3nt: TGCAGTGCTAGGGGGACTAGGGGACTGGGCGAGCAGTACTTC; CDR3aa: CSARGTRGLGEQYF
v_gene: TRBV20-1; j_gene: TRBJ2-5; abundance: -; d_gene: -; CDR3nt: TGCAGTGCTAGAGATGGAAAGAGCGGAGCACCAGAGACCCAGTACTTC; CDR3aa: CSARDGKSGAPETQYF
v_gene: TRBV7-6; j_gene: TRBJ2-5; abundance: many; d_gene: TRBD2; CDR3nt: TGTGCCAGCAGCCCGCTCCTAGCGGGAGGGCCGGGGGGGCAAGAGACCCAGTACTTC; CDR3aa: CASSPLLAGGPGGQETQYF
v_gene: TRBV29-1; j_gene: TRBJ2-3; abundance: many; d_gene: TRBD1; CDR3nt: TGCAGCGTTGAAGGGGGGACAGGACCCACAGATACGCAGTATTTT; CDR3aa: CSVEGGTGPTDTQYF
v_gene: TRBV27; j_gene: TRBJ2-7; abundance: few; d_gene: TRBD1; CDR3nt: TGTGCCAGCAGTCCCTCGGGACAGGGGCGACCCTACGAGCAGTACTTC; CDR3aa: CASSPSGQGRPYEQYF
v_gene: TRBV28; j_gene: TRBJ2-2; abundance: -; d_gene: -; CDR3nt: TGTGCCAGCAGCCCGACCGCGTTTCATGGCACCGGGGAGCTGTTTTTT; CDR3aa: CASSPTAFHGTGELFF
v_gene: TRBV11-1; j_gene: TRBJ2-2; abundance: many; d_gene: -; CDR3nt: TGTGCCAGCAGCCTACCCCGGGGCGCCTCGAACACCGGGGAGCTGTTTTTT; CDR3aa: CASSLPRGASNTGELFF
v_gene: TRBV5-1; j_gene: TRBJ2-7; abundance: many; d_gene: TRBD1; CDR3nt: TGCGCCAGCAGCGGGGACAGGGATCGACACGAGCAGTACTTC; CDR3aa: CASSGDRDRHEQYF
v_gene: TRBV6-2/TRBV6-3; j_gene: TRBJ2-1; abundance: -; d_gene: TRBD2; CDR3nt: TGTGCCAGCTTAGCGGGAGATTCCTACAATGAGCAGTTCTTC; CDR3aa: CASLAGDSYNEQFF
v_gene: TRBV28; j_gene: TRBJ2-1; abundance: many; d_gene: -; CDR3nt: TGTGCCAGCAGTTTAATGGGTGGGGGCTACAATGAGCAGTTCTTC; CDR3aa: CASSLMGGGYNEQFF
v_gene: TRBV7-3; j_gene: TRBJ2-3; abundance: -; d_gene: -; CDR3nt: TGTGCCAGCAGCAACCCTAGCAGCACAGATACGCAGTATTTT; CDR3aa: CASSNPSSTDTQYF
v_gene: TRBV5-4; j_gene: TRBJ1-5; abundance: -; d_gene: -; CDR3nt: TGTGCCAGCAGCTTGGGGGGTGAGGGCACCCAGCATTTT; CDR3aa: CASSLGGEGTQHF
v_gene: TRBV20-1; j_gene: TRBJ2-7; abundance: few; d_gene: TRBD1; CDR3nt: TGCAGTGCTAGAGGAGGGACAGGGGTGCACGAGCAGTACTTC; CDR3aa: CSARGGTGVHEQYF
v_gene: TRBV20-1; j_gene: TRBJ2-5; abundance: few; d_gene: TRBD2; CDR3nt: TGCAGTGCTAGCGACCCTAGCGGCCGGGGGCAAGAGACCCAGTACTTC; CDR3aa: CSASDPSGRGQETQYF
v_gene: TRBV6-2/TRBV6-3; j_gene: TRBJ2-6; abundance: many; d_gene: -; CDR3nt: TGTGCCAGCAGCCCCGTGGGCTCTGGGGCCAACGTCCTGACTTTC; CDR3aa: CASSPVGSGANVLTF
v_gene: TRBV5-1; j_gene: TRBJ2-2; abundance: -; d_gene: -; CDR3nt: TGCGCCAGCAGCTTGTCATCAGCAGGGGGGATCGGGGAGCTGTTTTTT; CDR3aa: CASSLSSAGGIGELFF
v_gene: TRBV20-1; j_gene: TRBJ2-7; abundance: -; d_gene: TRBD1; CDR3nt: TGCAGTGGGGTGTCTTCAGGGGGTGCCCTCTACGAGCAGTACTTC; CDR3aa: CSGVSSGGALYEQYF
v_gene: TRBV4-2; j_gene: TRBJ2-5; abundance: -; d_gene: -; CDR3nt: TGTGCCAGCAGCCAAGACCGGGGCAGGGGTCGGGAGACCCAGTACTTC; CDR3aa: CASSQDRGRGRETQYF
v_gene: TRBV29-1; j_gene: TRBJ2-1; abundance: -; d_gene: -; CDR3nt: TGCAGCGTTGAGGCTAGCTACAATGAGCAGTTCTTC; CDR3aa: CSVEASYNEQFF
v_gene: TRBV7-9; j_gene: TRBJ2-3; abundance: -; d_gene: -; CDR3nt: TGTGCCAGCAGCCCGGACCTAGCTAGCACAGATACGCAGTATTTT; CDR3aa: CASSPDLASTDTQYF
v_gene: TRBV29-1; j_gene: TRBJ2-2; abundance: -; d_gene: -; CDR3nt: TGCAGCTCGGACGGCCCGAACACCGGGGAGCTGTTTTTT; CDR3aa: CSSDGPNTGELFF
v_gene: TRBV28; j_gene: TRBJ2-4; abundance: many; d_gene: TRBD2; CDR3nt: TGTGCCAGCAGTTTAACGCCAACCCGACTAGCGCTAGCCAAAAACATTCAGTACTTC; CDR3aa: CASSLTPTRLALAKNIQYF
v_gene: TRBV2; j_gene: TRBJ2-7; abundance: many; d_gene: TRBD2; CDR3nt: TGTGCCAGCAGTGGCCCGACTAGCGGGAGAGATGCCTCCTACGAGCAGTACTTC; CDR3aa: CASSGPTSGRDASYEQYF
v_gene: TRBV7-9; j_gene: TRBJ2-2; abundance: few; d_gene: -; CDR3nt: TGTGCCAGCAGCGCCGTTAGTTCCGGGGAGCTGTTTTTT; CDR3aa: CASSAVSSGELFF
v_gene: TRBV12-3/TRBV12-4; j_gene: TRBJ1-1; abundance: many; d_gene: TRBD1; CDR3nt: TGTGCCAGCACCACAGGGGGGGGCAGGACTGAAGCTTTCTTT; CDR3aa: CASTTGGGRTEAFF
v_gene: TRBV27; j_gene: TRBJ1-6; abundance: -; d_gene: TRBD1; CDR3nt: TGTGCCAGCAGTTTAGAGGGACAGGCTAATTCACCCCTCCACTTT; CDR3aa: CASSLEGQANSPLHF
v_gene: TRBV27; j_gene: TRBJ2-6; abundance: many; d_gene: TRBD1; CDR3nt: TGTGCCAGCAGAAGCGGGACAGGGGTCGGGGCCAACGTCCTGACTTTC; CDR3aa: CASRSGTGVGANVLTF
v_gene: TRBV28; j_gene: TRBJ2-1; abundance: many; d_gene: -; CDR3nt: TGTGCCATCCGCGGGGTGGAAGAGCAGTTCTTC; CDR3aa: CAIRGVEEQFF
v_gene: TRBV9; j_gene: TRBJ2-1; abundance: -; d_gene: -; CDR3nt: TGTGCCAGCAGCGTAGGGGGTTTAAGTGTGCAGTTCTTC; CDR3aa: CASSVGGLSVQFF
v_gene: TRBV20-1; j_gene: TRBJ1-5; abundance: -; d_gene: -; CDR3nt: TGCAGTGCTAGAGGGACGGCACTGGGCAATCAGCCCCAGCATTTT; CDR3aa: CSARGTALGNQPQHF
v_gene: TRBV11-2; j_gene: TRBJ2-5; abundance: many; d_gene: -; CDR3nt: TGTGCCAGCAGCTTAGCGCCCAGTTACGTCGAGACCCAGTACTTC; CDR3aa: CASSLAPSYVETQYF
v_gene: TRBV6-5; j_gene: TRBJ2-7; abundance: few; d_gene: TRBD1; CDR3nt: TGTGCCAGCAGTTACCATCCACCGGGACAGGGGGCCGACGAGCAGTACTTC; CDR3aa: CASSYHPPGQGADEQYF
v_gene: TRBV28; j_gene: TRBJ1-3; abundance: many; d_gene: -; CDR3nt: TGTGCCAGCAGCAAACTCGAGAACACCATATATTTT; CDR3aa: CASSKLENTIYF
v_gene: TRBV5-5; j_gene: TRBJ1-1; abundance: few; d_gene: -; CDR3nt: TGTGCCAGCAGCTCCTTTACAAACACTGAAGCTTTCTTT; CDR3aa: CASSSFTNTEAFF
v_gene: TRBV7-9; j_gene: TRBJ2-7; abundance: -; d_gene: -; CDR3nt: TGTGCCAGCAGCTTAGAGGTAGCCGGAGGCGAGCAGTACTTC; CDR3aa: CASSLEVAGGEQYF
v_gene: TRBV7-2; j_gene: TRBJ1-2; abundance: many; d_gene: -; CDR3nt: TGTGCCAGCAGCCGCCGCCCCGGACACTCGGATGGCTACACCTTC; CDR3aa: CASSRRPGHSDGYTF
v_gene: TRBV15; j_gene: TRBJ2-3; abundance: few; d_gene: -; CDR3nt: TGTGCCACCAGCAGAGGGGGGAGGTTGGCAGATACGCAGTATTTT; CDR3aa: CATSRGGRLADTQYF
v_gene: TRBV11-2; j_gene: TRBJ2-7; abundance: -; d_gene: TRBD2; CDR3nt: TGTGCCAGCAGCTTAGTTGGGTTAGCGGGACACGAGCAGTACTTC; CDR3aa: CASSLVGLAGHEQYF
v_gene: TRBV29-1; j_gene: TRBJ1-5; abundance: -; d_gene: -; CDR3nt: TGCAGCGTTGCTGGACAGAATAGCAATCAGCCCCAGCATTTT; CDR3aa: CSVAGQNSNQPQHF
v_gene: TRBV4-2; j_gene: TRBJ2-7; abundance: -; d_gene: -; CDR3nt: TGTGCCAGCAGCCAAGGGGTCGGGAAGAGCCACTACGAGCAGTACTTC; CDR3aa: CASSQGVGKSHYEQYF
v_gene: TRBV20-1; j_gene: TRBJ2-7; abundance: many; d_gene: TRBD2; CDR3nt: TGCAGTGCTAGAGACCCGCGGGGAGGGGACGAGCAGTACTTC; CDR3aa: CSARDPRGGDEQYF
v_gene: TRBV12-3/TRBV12-4; j_gene: TRBJ2-1; abundance: many; d_gene: -; CDR3nt: TGTGCCAGCAGCCAGGACCCGGCCGGAGATGAGCAGTTCTTC; CDR3aa: CASSQDPAGDEQFF
v_gene: TRBV10-3; j_gene: TRBJ2-7; abundance: -; d_gene: -; CDR3nt: TGTGCCATCAGCCCGGGTCAGGGGGGGAATGAGCAGTACTTC; CDR3aa: CAISPGQGGNEQYF
v_gene: TRBV7-9; j_gene: TRBJ2-2; abundance: -; d_gene: -; CDR3nt: TGTGCCAGCAGCTTAGATCGGAGCACCGGGGAGCTGTTTTTT; CDR3aa: CASSLDRSTGELFF
v_gene: TRBV5-5; j_gene: TRBJ2-6; abundance: -; d_gene: TRBD1; CDR3nt: TGTGCCAGCAGGTCGGGACAGGGGTACGCTGGGGCCAACGTCCTGACTTTC; CDR3aa: CASRSGQGYAGANVLTF
v_gene: TRBV18; j_gene: TRBJ2-3; abundance: -; d_gene: TRBD2; CDR3nt: TGTGCCAGCTCATCCGGGTACCCCCGCCCGAGCGGGAGGCCCACAGATACGCAGTATTTT; CDR3aa: CASSSGYPRPSGRPTDTQYF
v_gene: TRBV7-2; j_gene: TRBJ2-3; abundance: many; d_gene: -; CDR3nt: TGTGCCAGCAGACGTACGGTAGACCTGGGGCTCACAGATACGCAGTATTTT; CDR3aa: CASRRTVDLGLTDTQYF
v_gene: TRBV4-1; j_gene: TRBJ2-1; abundance: -; d_gene: TRBD2; CDR3nt: TGCGCCAGCAGCCAAAGGTACCCGACTAGCGGGAATGAGCAGTTCTTC; CDR3aa: CASSQRYPTSGNEQFF